The clone carrying this T cell receptor (beta chain) was seen a few times. Its target is unknown. This specimen comes from a study of response to subunit inactivated influenza vaccine. Study-wide results and limits: With each seasonal influenza vaccination, the authors suggested, few new T cells are recruited.

Losses at the gene ends were 0 bases for V and 4 bases for J; bases not matched to a gene: 7. There are 15 residues in the CDR3. Looked up from germline, CDR1 is DFQATT and CDR2 is SNEGSKA (reference sequence). TCRdb passed the RT-PCR reads through MiXCR, listing each CDR3 protein once. The top ten clones hold roughly 12% of a sample with over 400,000 distinct CDR3 sequences, around 9.9% of them seen once. This TCR came from a man aged 50-60 years who received an inactivated influenza vaccine. This chain connects TRBV20-1 to TRBJ2-7; 9 bases align to TRBD1. Sequenced here: PBMCs from blood, sampled 45 days after vaccination. DNA of the CDR3: TGCAGTGCTAGAGACCCGGGACAGGGAGGATACGAGCAGTACTTC. Its protein is CSARDPGQGGYEQYF.